The 10 T cell receptor beta chains below all came from one sample that was sequenced in a study of technical replicates of blood from a handful of donors. Data came from immunoSEQ multiplex PCR; TCRdb stores just in-frame clones and leaves some out. This table holds about 44,000 clones, around 96% found once. Specimen: T cells isolated from PBMCs. The receptors here all came from a human donor in good health.

The chain joins TRBV28 to TRBJ1-1; D is perhaps TRBD1 (5 bases). The germline V gene has CDR1 MDHEN and CDR2 SYDVKM. Trimming took off 1 base at V and 3 bases at J, with 9 bases between the two ends. The CDR3 spans 14 residues. As DNA, the CDR3 is TGTGCCAGCAGTTTATTCAGGGAATACACTGAAGCTTTCTTT. It translates to CASSLFREYTEAFF.

J is TRBJ2-7 and V is TRBV29-1; 8 bases are shared with TRBD1. Germline V gene data show CDR1 as SQVTM and CDR2 as ANQGSEA. The CDR3 is 14 residues long. The junction had 10 bases not matched to a gene; V was cut back by 6 bases and J by 3 bases. The CDR3 DNA is TGCAGCGTCTACAACCCGGACAGGGACTACGAGCAGTACTTC. Its translation: CSVYNPDRDYEQYF.

The V call is TRBV6-5, the J call TRBJ1-1; TRBD1 might be the D (6 bases). Germline loops: CDR1 MNHEY, CDR2 SVGAGI. The CDR3 runs to 13 residues. V shed 7 bases and J shed 6 bases, with 15 bases lying between them. CDR3 in amino acids: CASNRDQGAEAFF. CDR3 DNA sequence: TGTGCCAGCAACAGGGACCAAGGCGCTGAAGCTTTCTTT.

J is TRBJ2-2 and V is TRBV7-3, with TRBD1 identical over 8 bases. V shed 2 bases, J shed 4 bases, and the junction held 6 bases outside the gene matches. The CDR3 runs 16 residues. From germline, CDR1 is SGHTA and CDR2 FQGTGA. For the CDR3, the DNA is TGTGCCAGCAGCTTAGGAGGGGACAGGCTCACCGGGGAGCTGTTTTTT. Protein: CASSLGGDRLTGELFF. Looking up the rest from reference TRBV7-3 and TRBJ2-2 gives the full variable domain: GAGVSQTPSNKVTEKGKYVELRCDPISGHTALYWYRQSLGQGPEFLIYFQGTGAADDSGLPNDRFFAVRPEGSVSTLKIQRTERGDSAVYLCASSLGGDRLTGELFFGEGSRLTVL.

CDR3 in amino acids: CSASGPYEQYF. The CDR3 bases are TGCAGTGCTAGCGGTCCCTACGAGCAGTACTTC. The chain uses TRBV20-1 and TRBJ2-7, with unresolved D. This CDR3 region has 11 residues. V lost 3 bases and J 2 bases, leaving 5 bases between the germline ends. Germline values: CDR1 DFQATT, CDR2 SNEGSKA (reference sequence).

The rearrangement joins TRBV2 to TRBJ1-2, with no clear D. Germline CDR1 and CDR2: SNHLY and FYNNEI. The CDR3 consists of 14 residues. The V gene lost 0 bases and the J gene lost 2 bases, with 7 bases spanning the gap. As DNA, the CDR3 is TGTGCCAGCAGTGAAGCAACAGCCAACTATGGCTACACCTTC. This translates into CASSEATANYGYTF.

The chain couples TRBV5-4 to TRBJ2-7, with D uncertain. V was cut by 0 bases and J by 3 bases, with 10 bases left in between. The germline gives CDR1 SGHNT, CDR2 YYREEE (reference sequence). This CDR3 has 14 amino acids. CDR3: CASSLEMTNYEQYF. The CDR3 region has the DNA TGTGCCAGCAGCTTGGAAATGACAAACTACGAGCAGTACTTC.

The chain links TRBV11-3 to TRBJ1-1, with D maybe TRBD1 (6 bases). V was clipped by 4 bases and J by 5 bases, with 11 bases between them. Germline loops: CDR1 SGHNT, CDR2 YENEEA. This CDR3 is built from 13 residues. CDR3 residues: CASSSHTGTEAFF. CDR3 DNA sequence: TGTGCCAGCAGCTCTCATACAGGGACTGAAGCTTTCTTT.

This clone appeared once. The chain carries TRBV19 and TRBJ2-4; D uncertain. V was clipped by 8 bases and J by 0 bases, with 8 bases between them. The CDR3 spans 13 residues. Germline V gives CDR1 LNHDA, CDR2 SQIVND (reference sequence). CDR3 protein: CASESVAKNIQYF. In nucleotides, the CDR3 is TGTGCCAGTGAGTCTGTAGCCAAAAACATTCAGTACTTC.

Only one count was recorded for this clone. V and J are TRBV28 and TRBJ2-7, with unresolved D. This CDR3 has 12 residues. Germline V gene sequence: CDR1 MDHEN, CDR2 SYDVKM. Trimming took 2 bases from V and 3 from J, leaving 5 bases between them. The CDR3 spells CASSLKSYEQYF. The CDR3 DNA is TGTGCCAGCAGTTTAAAGAGCTACGAGCAGTACTTC.